The 29 T cell receptor beta chains presented below share a single source sample, sequenced in a study. MiXCR, applied by TCRdb to the 5' RACE reads, yields one record per CDR3 protein. The sample consists of approximately 60,000 distinct CDR3 sequences, about 20% of them appearing once. Sequencing was done on a sample of memory CD4+ T cells sorted from a lymph node. Subset here: memory CD4+ T cells, CD4+CD45RO+CD25-. Source of these receptors: a female donor with breast cancer.

The chain employs TRBV20-1 and TRBJ2-1; 9 bases line up with TRBD2. The V segment lost 6 bases and the J segment 0 bases; nucleotides outside the gene matches: 3. Germline lookup yields CDR1 DFQATT and CDR2 SNEGSKA (reference sequence). The CDR3 covers 14 residues. CDR3 protein: CSAVSGSSYNEQFF. CDR3 in DNA: TGCAGTGCCGTTAGCGGGAGCTCCTACAATGAGCAGTTCTTC.

This clonotype was observed a few times. J is TRBJ2-3 and V is TRBV7-2; TRBD2 matches at 11 bases. The CDR3 consists of 20 residues. The germline V gene has CDR1 SGHTA and CDR2 FQGNSA. V lost 2 bases and J lost 2; bases outside the gene matches: 15. The CDR3: CASSLISTSGRSTFTDTQYF. The CDR3 coding sequence is TGTGCCAGCAGCTTAATTTCTACTAGCGGGAGAAGCACGTTCACAGATACGCAGTATTTT.

This clonotype was seen a handful of times. This chain connects TRBV5-1 to TRBJ2-5; no definite D call. The CDR3 extends over 13 amino acids. CDR1 is SGHRS, CDR2 YFSETQ, per germline. Trimming took 5 bases from V and 1 from J, leaving 9 bases between them. In nucleotides, the CDR3 is TGCGCCAGCAGGAGAGACTCCCAAGAGACCCAGTACTTC. It specifies CASRRDSQETQYF.

This clonotype was picked up a small number of times. This chain connects TRBV6-1 to TRBJ1-2, with D unresolved. Germline assignment: CDR1 MNHNS and CDR2 SASEGT. Trimming took 5 bases from V and 6 from J, leaving 10 bases between them. The CDR3 has 12 residues. The CDR3 is CASSPSRNGYTF. CDR3 nucleotides: TGTGCCAGCAGTCCTAGTAGGAATGGCTACACCTTC.

The chain combines TRBV6-6 with TRBJ1-5, with 9 bases identical to TRBD1. With 5 bases clipped from V and 2 bases from J, the junction kept 7 bases outside the gene matches. Per the germline V gene, CDR1 is MNHNY and CDR2 is SVGAGI (reference sequence). The CDR3 is 16 residues long. In DNA form, the CDR3 reads TGTGCCAGCAGTACACCGGGACAGGGAGGCAATCAGCCCCAGCATTTT. It specifies CASSTPGQGGNQPQHF.

This clonotype was seen a few times. The genes are TRBV20-1 and TRBJ2-7; D not certain. V was shortened by 0 bases and J by 4 bases, with 16 bases between the two germline ends. In germline, CDR1 is DFQATT, CDR2 SNEGSKA (reference sequence). There are 15 residues in the CDR3. The CDR3 protein is CSARDPRSSGYEQYF. In DNA, the CDR3 is TGCAGTGCTAGAGACCCGAGAAGTAGTGGGTACGAGCAGTACTTC.

This clonotype occurred many times. The chain links TRBV2 to TRBJ2-1; TRBD1 aligns across 8 bases. The V segment lost 7 bases and the J segment 5 bases; nucleotides outside the gene matches: 10. The CDR3 consists of 15 residues. Germline values: CDR1 SNHLY, CDR2 FYNNEI. The CDR3 here is CASTRGRGLNNEQFF. CDR3 coding DNA: TGTGCCAGCACTAGAGGCAGGGGGCTCAACAATGAGCAGTTCTTC.

The table lists this clonotype with many counts. The chain has TRBV4-1 and TRBJ1-6, with TRBD1 as a possible D gene (6 bases). The CDR3 spans 13 residues. V shed 1 base and J shed 8 bases, with 6 bases lying between them. Germline CDR1 reads MGHRA; CDR2 reads YSYEKL. CDR3 bases: TGCGCCAGCAGCCAAGCAGGGGATTCACCCCTCCACTTT. Translation gives CASSQAGDSPLHF.

This clonotype came up many times. J is TRBJ1-5 and V is TRBV7-2; D ambiguous. Trimming took off 3 bases at V and 4 bases at J, with 13 bases between the two ends. Germline V lookup: CDR1 SGHTA, CDR2 FQGNSA. There are 15 residues in the CDR3. The CDR3 DNA is TGTGCCAGCAGCTTCAATACGTTGGGGAATCAGCCCCAGCATTTT. Translation gives CASSFNTLGNQPQHF.

This clonotype has a count of ten or more. The chain couples TRBV6-5 to TRBJ1-3; D call uncertain. Germline assignment: CDR1 MNHEY and CDR2 SVGAGI. There are 13 residues in the CDR3. Trimming took off 8 bases at V and 0 bases at J, with 8 bases between the two ends. Here the CDR3 DNA reads TGTGCCAGCGGACCGAACTCTGGAAACACCATATATTTT. Protein sequence: CASGPNSGNTIYF.

As to this clonotype: Relative to the germline gene, one junction end is altered; a read error may explain this. The gene calls are TRBV10-3 and TRBJ2-5, with unresolved D. Germline V CDR1 and CDR2: ENHRY, SYGVKD. The CDR3 contains 12 residues. CDR3 in DNA: TGTGCCATCAGTGAGAGTGGAGAGGCCCAGTACTTC. It specifies CAISESGEAQYF.

In regard to this clonotype: This may be a read error, as it is one base from a much larger clone. The chain has TRBV5-1 and TRBJ2-2; D ambiguous. The CDR3 sequence is 13 residues long. CDR1 SGHRS and CDR2 YFSETQ come from the germline V gene. The CDR3 sequence: CASNLVQSGELFF. CDR3 sequence (DNA): TGCGCCAGCAACTTGGTACAGTCCGGGGAGCTGTTTTTT. Full variable domain (remainder filled in from reference TRBV5-1 and TRBJ2-2): KAGVTQTPRYLIKTRGQQVTLSCSPISGHRSVSWYQQTPGQGLQFLFEYFSETQRNKGNFPGRFSGRQFSNSRSEMNVSTLELGDSALYLCASNLVQSGELFFGEGSRLTVL.

This clonotype was seen only a few times. The CDR3 DNA reads TGCAGTGCTAGACACCTTCAAGCCGAGCAGTACTTC. It yields the protein CSARHLQAEQYF. The chain links TRBV20-1 to TRBJ2-7; D is ambiguous. This CDR3 region has 12 residues. Trimming cost V 2 bases and J 6 bases, with 11 bases left between them. Germline V lookup: CDR1 DFQATT, CDR2 SNEGSKA (reference sequence).

The chain combines TRBV2 with TRBJ2-1; TRBD2 aligns across 8 bases. CDR3 length equals 12 residues. CDR1 SNHLY and CDR2 FYNNEI come from the germline V gene. The ends lost 4 bases at V and 10 bases at J; junction bases unmatched: 3. The DNA of the CDR3 is TGTGCCAGCAGTGCGGGGGGGCGAGAGCAGTTCTTC. Translating gives CASSAGGREQFF.

As concerns this clonotype: At one end, the junction sequence differs from germline, possibly due to a read error. This chain links TRBV7-7 with TRBJ2-5; TRBD2 matches at 8 bases. The length of the CDR3 is 15 residues. Germline-derived CDR1 and CDR2 are SSHAT and FNYEAQ (reference sequence). In DNA, the CDR3 is TGTGCTAGCAGCTTAACACTAGCGGATACAGAGACCCAGTACTTC. It is translated as CASSLTLADTETQYF.

In its sample, this clonotype was seen a few times. The J gene is TRBJ2-7, the V gene TRBV6-2 or TRBV6-3, with D tentatively TRBD1 or TRBD2 (5 bases each). CDR1 is MNHEY and CDR2 is SVGEGT in the germline V gene. The V gene lost 10 bases and the J gene lost 10 bases, with 23 bases spanning the gap. This CDR3 comprises 13 residues. CDR3 sequence: CATGAGRDRSQYF. In DNA, the CDR3 is TGTGCCACTGGGGCGGGCCGCGACCGGTCACAGTACTTC.

Notes on this clonotype: An end of the junction differs from the germline gene, which may be a read error. The chain couples TRBV7-7 to TRBJ2-5; 8 nucleotides match TRBD1. The germline gives CDR1 SSHAT, CDR2 FNYEAQ (reference sequence). The CDR3 contains 16 residues. The CDR3 coding sequence is TGTGCTAGCAGCTTAGCGCCTGGACAGGGCGAGGAGACCCAGTACTTC. Translation gives CASSLAPGQGEETQYF.

By share, this clonotype counts as medium-sized. The genes are TRBV7-9 and TRBJ1-5; 7 bases are shared with TRBD1. The J segment lost 1 base and the V segment lost 5 bases, leaving 5 bases of the junction unmatched. This CDR3 is built from 15 residues. Looked up from germline, CDR1 is SEHNR and CDR2 is FQNEAQ (reference sequence). This CDR3 is CASSPTTGSNQPQHF. The CDR3 nucleotides read TGTGCCAGCAGCCCTACGACAGGGAGCAATCAGCCCCAGCATTTT.

As regards this clonotype: Mismatch with germline at one junction end may stem from a read error. The chain links TRBV11-3 to TRBJ2-1, with TRBD2 matching over 8 bases. From germline, CDR1 is SGHNT and CDR2 YENEEA. The CDR3 is 16 residues long. In DNA form, the CDR3 reads TGTGCCAGCAGCTTAGAGGCCAGCGGGGGTTACAAGGAGCAGTTCTTC. Encoded protein: CASSLEASGGYKEQFF.

The chain combines TRBV19 with TRBJ1-4, with 9 bases identical to TRBD1. Germline CDR1 is LNHDA and CDR2 is SQIVND (reference sequence). This CDR3 has 18 amino acids. V trimming: 2 bases; J trimming: 2 bases; junction bases outside the gene matches: 9. The CDR3, as DNA: TGTGCCAGTAGTATACGGGGACAGGGTCACAAGACTAATGAAAAACTGTTTTTT. Translated, it gives CASSIRGQGHKTNEKLFF.

This clonotype was observed a few times. CDR3 nucleotide sequence: TGCAGTGCCGGGGGTAGCGGATACCAAGAGACCCAGTACTTC. Protein: CSAGGSGYQETQYF. This rearrangement joins TRBV20-1 to TRBJ2-5, with D possibly TRBD2 on 6 matching bases. The CDR3 runs to 14 residues. Germline-derived CDR1 and CDR2 are DFQATT and SNEGSKA (reference sequence). V lost 6 bases to trimming and J lost 0 bases, with 14 bases between them.

This clonotype was detected only once. This CDR3 fails to terminate in the conserved phenylalanine or tryptophan, so it likely reflects a read error. The chain recombines TRBV10-3 with TRBJ2-1; 13 positions agree with TRBD2. This CDR3 is built from 15 residues. The germline CDR1 and CDR2 sequences are ENHRY and SYGVKD. With V trimmed by 5 bases and J by 9 bases, 7 bases remained unmatched. CDR3 in DNA: TGTGCCATCAGTTTGACTAGCGGGAGGATTCTTGAGCAGTTCTCC. Translated: CAISLTSGRILEQFS.

The chain has TRBV5-1 and TRBJ2-1; D remains ambiguous. CDR1 and CDR2 from the germline V gene are SGHRS and YFSETQ. The CDR3 sequence is 13 residues long. V lost 0 bases, J lost 5 bases, and 6 bases lay in between. The CDR3 loop reads CASSLESHNEQFF. In DNA form, the CDR3 reads TGCGCCAGCAGCTTGGAGTCACACAATGAGCAGTTCTTC.

Comment on this clonotype: A much larger clone differs by one base, so this may be a read error. The J gene is TRBJ1-1, the V gene TRBV6-5; TRBD1 matches at 8 bases. Germline trimming cut 6 bases from V and 7 bases from J; bases unmatched to any gene: 10. The CDR3 extends over 14 amino acids. Germline V CDR1 and CDR2: MNHEY, SVGAGI. CDR3 coding DNA: TGTGCCAGCAGCCACTCAGGGGGCGGGAATGAAGCTTTCTTT. This translates into CASSHSGGGNEAFF.

This clonotype was counted many times. This CDR3 reads CASGTGTGGYTF. CDR3 coding DNA: TGTGCCAGTGGAACTGGGACAGGAGGCTACACCTTC. V is TRBV7-9 and J is TRBJ1-2, with 8 bases fitting TRBD1. The CDR3 sequence is 12 residues long. CDR1 is SEHNR and CDR2 is FQNEAQ in the germline V gene (reference sequence). Trimming cost V 9 bases and J 8 bases; bases outside gene matches: 8.

Here the CDR3 DNA reads TGTGCCAGCGGTGTGGGTTGCGGCACTGAAGCTTTCTTT. Translated, it gives CASGVGCGTEAFF. The chain recombines TRBV2 with TRBJ1-1; no definite D call. V was clipped by 8 bases and J by 4 bases, with 14 bases between them. The length of the CDR3 is 13 residues. Germline CDR1 SNHLY, CDR2 FYNNEI.

With regard to this clonotype: Being one base from a much bigger clone, this may be a read error. This chain uses TRBV29-1 with TRBJ1-1; 8 bases agree with TRBD1. The germline gives CDR1 SQVTM, CDR2 ANQGSEA. V lost 6 bases and J lost 6; bases outside the gene matches: 9. This CDR3 contains 13 residues. CDR3 nucleotide sequence: TGCAGCGTGGTTGGACAGGGAGAGCCTGAAGCTTTCTTT. This gives the protein CSVVGQGEPEAFF.

At least ten counts were recorded for this clonotype. The CDR3 DNA reads TGTGCCAGCAGCACCGGGACAGACAACTATGGCTACACCTTC. It specifies CASSTGTDNYGYTF. The chain recombines TRBV6-5 with TRBJ1-2; 7 bases are a match to TRBD1. J gave up 2 bases and V 6 bases, and 6 bases lay outside the gene matches. The germline V gene has CDR1 MNHEY and CDR2 SVGAGI. The CDR3 totals 14 residues.

The table lists this clonotype with a count of one. This may arise from a read error, as a much more abundant clone is one base away. The chain joins TRBV5-1 to TRBJ2-1, with 8 bases that match TRBD2. Germline loops: CDR1 SGHRS, CDR2 YFSETQ. This CDR3 region has 17 residues. The CDR3 nucleotides read TGCGCCAGCAGCTTGGGTGCGACGGTAAGCGGGGGCAATAAGCAGTTCTTC. Translation: CASSLGATVSGGNKQFF.